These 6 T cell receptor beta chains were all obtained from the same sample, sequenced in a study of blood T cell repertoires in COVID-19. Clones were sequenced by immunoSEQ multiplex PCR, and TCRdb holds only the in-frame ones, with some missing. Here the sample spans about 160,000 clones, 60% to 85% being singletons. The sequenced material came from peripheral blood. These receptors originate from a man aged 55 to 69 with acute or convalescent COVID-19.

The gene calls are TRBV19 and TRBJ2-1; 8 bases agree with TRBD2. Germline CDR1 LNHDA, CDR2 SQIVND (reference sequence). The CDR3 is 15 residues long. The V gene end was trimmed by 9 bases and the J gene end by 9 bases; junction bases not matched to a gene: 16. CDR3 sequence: CASNLAGTSSGEQFF. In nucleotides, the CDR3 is TGTGCCAGCAACCTCGCCGGGACTAGTAGTGGTGAGCAGTTCTTC.

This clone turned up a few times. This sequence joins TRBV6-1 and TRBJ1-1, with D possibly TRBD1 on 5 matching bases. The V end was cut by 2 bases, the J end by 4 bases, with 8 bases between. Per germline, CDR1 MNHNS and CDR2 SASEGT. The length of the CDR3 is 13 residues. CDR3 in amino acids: CASSEWGGTEAFF. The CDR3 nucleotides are TGTGCCAGCAGTGAATGGGGGGGCACTGAAGCTTTCTTT.

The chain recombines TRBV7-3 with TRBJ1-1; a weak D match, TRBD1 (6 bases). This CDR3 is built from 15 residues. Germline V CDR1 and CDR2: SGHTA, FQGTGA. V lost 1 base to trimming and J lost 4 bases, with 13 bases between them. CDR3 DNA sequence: TGTGCCAGCAGCTTAAGTACAGGGAGTAGCACTGAAGCTTTCTTT. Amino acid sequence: CASSLSTGSSTEAFF.

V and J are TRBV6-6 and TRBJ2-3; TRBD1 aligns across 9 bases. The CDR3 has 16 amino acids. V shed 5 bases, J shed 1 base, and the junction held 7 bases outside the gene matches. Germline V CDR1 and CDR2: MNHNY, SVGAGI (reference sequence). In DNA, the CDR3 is TGTGCCAGCAGTAAGGGACAGGGAGGCGGCACAGATACGCAGTATTTT. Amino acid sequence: CASSKGQGGGTDTQYF.

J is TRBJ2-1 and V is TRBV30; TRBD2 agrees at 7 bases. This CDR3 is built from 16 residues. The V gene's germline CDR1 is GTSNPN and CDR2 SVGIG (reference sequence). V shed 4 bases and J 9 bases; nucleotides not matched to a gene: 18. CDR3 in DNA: TGTGCCTGGACCCGACCCGCTAGCGGCGGAGGAGGTGAGCAGTTCTTC. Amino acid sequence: CAWTRPASGGGGEQFF.

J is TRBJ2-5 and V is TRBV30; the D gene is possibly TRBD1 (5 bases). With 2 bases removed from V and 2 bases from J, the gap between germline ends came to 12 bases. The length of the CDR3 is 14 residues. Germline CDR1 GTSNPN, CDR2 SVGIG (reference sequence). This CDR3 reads CAWSYDSAQETQYF. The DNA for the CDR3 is TGTGCCTGGAGTTATGACAGTGCACAAGAGACCCAGTACTTC.